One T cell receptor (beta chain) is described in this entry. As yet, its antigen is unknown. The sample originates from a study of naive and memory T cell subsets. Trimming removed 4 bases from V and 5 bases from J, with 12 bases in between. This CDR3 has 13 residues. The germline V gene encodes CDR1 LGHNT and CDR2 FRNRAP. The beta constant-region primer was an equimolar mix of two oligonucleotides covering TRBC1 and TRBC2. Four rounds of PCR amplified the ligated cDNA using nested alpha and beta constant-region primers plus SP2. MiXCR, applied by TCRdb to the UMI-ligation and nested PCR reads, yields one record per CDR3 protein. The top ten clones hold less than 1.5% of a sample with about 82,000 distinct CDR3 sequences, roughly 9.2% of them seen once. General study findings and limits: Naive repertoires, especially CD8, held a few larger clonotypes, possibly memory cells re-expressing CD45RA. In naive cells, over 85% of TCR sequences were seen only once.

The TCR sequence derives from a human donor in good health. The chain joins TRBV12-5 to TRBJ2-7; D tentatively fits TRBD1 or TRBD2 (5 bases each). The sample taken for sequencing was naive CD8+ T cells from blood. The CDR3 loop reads CASGSPRGNEQYF. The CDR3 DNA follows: TGTGCTAGTGGTTCGCCGAGGGGTAACGAGCAGTACTTC.